These 17 T cell receptor beta chains came from one sample sequenced in a study of vaccination and CD4 T cells after COVID-19. Sequenced with the Oncomine TCR Beta short-read assay was DNA taken from cultured CD4+ T cells. TCRdb reprocessed the PCR reads with MiXCR, giving one entry per CDR3 protein. The repertoire holds several thousand distinct CDR3 sequences, with around two fifths as singletons. Treatment meaning: roughly 10-day PBMC culture with coronavirus spike peptide pools or control peptides (ViraFEST assay). Gathered ahead of the COVID-19 pandemic (2011-2018) were the CD4+ T cells of the unexposed donor. Their recognized antigens are unknown. The material sequenced was CD4+ T cells from blood, cultured in vitro. The receptors shown here come from a human donor in good health.

This clonotype was seen only a few times. This rearrangement joins TRBV7-6 to TRBJ2-7; weak D call: TRBD1 (6 bases). Trimming shortened V by 1 base and J by 3 bases, and 13 bases separated the two germline ends. Germline V CDR1 and CDR2: SGHVS, FNYEAQ. This CDR3 is 15 amino acids long. CDR3 in DNA: TGTGCCAGCAGCTTAGGCCAGGGGAGAATCTACGAGCAGTACTTC. This sequence encodes CASSLGQGRIYEQYF.

The chain combines TRBV19 with TRBJ1-1; the match to TRBD1 covers 7 bases. Germline V gives CDR1 LNHDA, CDR2 SQIVND (reference sequence). V lost 4 bases, J lost 0 bases, and 5 bases stayed unmatched. This CDR3 is built from 15 residues. The CDR3 nucleotides read TGTGCCAGTAGTAGGGACAGAGTTATGAACACTGAAGCTTTCTTT. Encoded protein: CASSRDRVMNTEAFF.

The genes are TRBV12-3 or TRBV12-4 and TRBJ2-7, with D possibly called TRBD1 or TRBD2 (5 bases each). This CDR3 has 14 residues. V lost 6 bases to trimming and J lost 4 bases, with 16 bases between them. CDR3 protein: CASRPPGRTYEQYF. DNA of the CDR3: TGTGCCAGCAGACCACCGGGACGGACGTACGAGCAGTACTTC.

V usage is TRBV20-1 and J usage is TRBJ1-2, with D maybe TRBD1 (6 bases). This CDR3 spans 14 amino acids. V lost 1 base and J 4 bases, leaving 13 bases between the germline ends. The germline V gene has CDR1 DFQATT and CDR2 SNEGSKA (reference sequence). In DNA form, the CDR3 reads TGCAGTGCTAGAGTTACAGGGTGGGGCTATGGCTACACCTTC. It codes for CSARVTGWGYGYTF.

The chain links TRBV6-2 or TRBV6-3 to TRBJ2-6; no definite D call. CDR3 length equals 14 residues. The V gene's germline CDR1 is MNHEY and CDR2 SVGEGT. The V end lost 5 bases, the J end lost 0 bases, and 5 bases lay between the germline ends. For the CDR3, the DNA is TGTGCCAGCAGTAGGGTCTCTGGGGCCAACGTCCTGACTTTC. Amino acid sequence: CASSRVSGANVLTF.

The V gene is TRBV2, the J gene TRBJ1-5; D unclear. Germline V CDR1 and CDR2: SNHLY, FYNNEI. The V end lost 8 bases, the J end lost 4 bases, and 12 bases lay between the germline ends. CDR3 size: 13 residues. The CDR3 bases are TGTGCCAGCTATTTAGGGCTGAATCAGCCCCAGCATTTT. Translated: CASYLGLNQPQHF.

The chain combines TRBV19 with TRBJ1-1; 7 nucleotides align to TRBD1. Germline V gene data show CDR1 as LNHDA and CDR2 as SQIVND (reference sequence). J gave up 11 bases and V 8 bases, and 14 bases lay outside the gene matches. The CDR3 runs to 13 residues. The chain's CDR3 is CASHNTGDWKAFF. The CDR3 nucleotides read TGTGCCAGTCATAACACAGGGGATTGGAAGGCTTTCTTT.

This clonotype was picked up a small number of times. This chain's CDR3 is CASSTSSGGAADTQYF. Written as DNA, the CDR3 is TGCGCCAGCAGCACCTCTAGCGGGGGGGCCGCAGATACGCAGTATTTT. This sequence joins TRBV5-1 and TRBJ2-3, with 12 bases lining up with TRBD2. CDR1 and CDR2 (germline): SGHRS, YFSETQ. There are 16 residues in the CDR3. Trimming removed 4 bases from V and 4 bases from J; junction bases left unmatched: 7.

In this sample, this clonotype turned up a few times. CDR3 region: CSAPPWRTGNTEAFF. The CDR3 DNA is TGCAGTGCGCCGCCCTGGAGGACCGGGAACACTGAAGCTTTCTTT. This chain connects TRBV20-1 to TRBJ1-1; D is ambiguous. The length of the CDR3 is 15 residues. The germline V gene has CDR1 DFQATT and CDR2 SNEGSKA (reference sequence). V was pared by 6 bases and J by 1 base, with 18 bases between.

The rearrangement links TRBV18 to TRBJ1-1, with 7 bases lining up with TRBD1. The germline gives CDR1 KGHSH, CDR2 LQKENI. The CDR3 is made up of 13 amino acids. Trimming at V came to 6 bases and at J to 0 bases, leaving 1 base not matched to a gene. In DNA, the CDR3 is TGTGCCAGCTCTGGGACAGTGAACACTGAAGCTTTCTTT. Encoded protein: CASSGTVNTEAFF.

There are a few counts of this clonotype. J is TRBJ2-1 and V is TRBV7-3, with 7 bases lining up with TRBD1. Trimming took 2 bases from V and 4 from J; bases not matched to a gene: 5. This CDR3 region has 15 residues. Per germline, CDR1 SGHTA and CDR2 FQGTGA. Here the CDR3 reads CASSLGGTAYNEQFF. CDR3 in DNA: TGTGCCAGCAGCTTAGGTGGGACAGCTTACAATGAGCAGTTCTTC.

The chain links TRBV7-6 to TRBJ2-5, with D possibly matching TRBD1 (5 bases). V lost 4 bases to trimming and J lost 7 bases, with 16 bases between them. Germline V gene sequence: CDR1 SGHVS, CDR2 FNYEAQ. The CDR3 spans 14 residues. In DNA, the CDR3 is TGTGCCAGCAGCTACCTGTCAGGGAAGGGGACCCAGTACTTC. It is translated as CASSYLSGKGTQYF.

This clonotype was seen a few times. A junction boundary mismatches the germline segment, possibly from a read error. The chain employs TRBV7-9 and TRBJ2-1; TRBD2 might be the D (5 bases). Germline assignment: CDR1 SEHNR and CDR2 FQNEAQ (reference sequence). The CDR3 sequence is 12 residues long. The CDR3 DNA follows: TGTGCCAGCAGCTCTCAGGACTCCCCTGGGATTTTC. Protein product: CASSSQDSPGIF.

This chain uses TRBV5-6 with TRBJ1-2; D is perhaps TRBD1 (5 bases). Germline V lookup: CDR1 SGHDT, CDR2 YYEEEE. Trimming shortened V by 2 bases and J by 4 bases, and 6 bases separated the two germline ends. The CDR3 totals 12 residues. CDR3 nucleotide sequence: TGTGCCAGCAGCTTACAGGCCTATGGCTACACCTTC. Its translation is CASSLQAYGYTF.

This clonotype appeared once. The chain carries TRBV12-5 and TRBJ1-1; TRBD1 is a possible D gene (5 bases). Between the trimmed V and J ends, which lost 5 bases and 10 bases, there was a span of 17 bases. Germline V lookup: CDR1 LGHNT, CDR2 FRNRAP. This CDR3 is 13 amino acids long. This chain's CDR3 is CASGRQSRVPAFF. The CDR3 nucleotides read TGTGCTAGTGGTAGACAGTCCCGAGTGCCAGCTTTCTTT.

This chain uses TRBV7-9 with TRBJ1-3; unclear D gene. CDR1 and CDR2 from the germline V gene are SEHNR and FQNEAQ (reference sequence). Trimming took 1 base from V and 6 from J, leaving 7 bases between them. The CDR3 sequence is 13 residues long. CDR3 DNA: TGTGCCAGCAGCTTAGGGTCGGTAAACACCATATATTTT. The encoded protein is CASSLGSVNTIYF.

This clonotype was picked up a small number of times. The rearrangement uses TRBV15 and TRBJ1-3; D is uncertain. V gave up 1 base and J gave up 11 bases, with 9 bases separating them. This CDR3 contains 12 residues. Germline values: CDR1 LNHNV, CDR2 YYDKDF (reference sequence). The CDR3: CATSRVDGSIYF. CDR3 coding DNA: TGTGCCACCAGCAGAGTTGACGGGTCCATATATTTT.